Listed below are T cell receptor beta chains from one sample, sequenced in a study of blood T cell repertoires in COVID-19. This table comes from immunoSEQ multiplex PCR, and its TCRdb copy is limited to in-frame clones, with some not included. Of 110,000 or so clones listed, approximately 84% are singletons. The material sequenced was peripheral blood. These TCRs come from a man in his fifties or sixties with acute or convalescent COVID-19. Each CDR3 is given with its conserved first and last residue. A D gene is named only where the DNA matches it firmly. The size entry is marked missing in some rows and otherwise reads once, few, many or a size class.

cdr3_nt	cdr3_aa	j_call	d_call	clone_size	v_call
TGTGCCACCGCCGACAGCTCTGGAAACACCATATATTTT	CATADSSGNTIYF	TRBJ1-3	.	.	TRBV24-1
TGTGCCAGCAGCTTGGGCGGCGAACGTGAGCAGTTCTTC	CASSLGGEREQFF	TRBJ2-1	.	.	TRBV5-4
TGTGCCAGCAGTTCGGGACAGAACACTGAAGCTTTCTTT	CASSSGQNTEAFF	TRBJ1-1	.	.	TRBV7-3
TGTGCCAGCAGCGTAGGAGACAGGGGAACACCCCTCCACTTT	CASSVGDRGTPLHF	TRBJ1-6	TRBD1	.	TRBV9
TGTGCCAGCTGTCTAGAGGGGGTGGACTCTGGAAACACCATATATTTT	CASCLEGVDSGNTIYF	TRBJ1-3	.	.	TRBV2
TGTGCCAGCAGCTTAGATACAGGGGCGCGGAATGAGCAGTTCTTC	CASSLDTGARNEQFF	TRBJ2-1	TRBD1	.	TRBV7-2
TGTGCCAGCAGTAACGGACAGAGTTCTGTCAAAAACATTCAGTACTTC	CASSNGQSSVKNIQYF	TRBJ2-4	.	.	TRBV2
TGTGCCAGCAGTGATTCCCCGAGCCCAACTAATGAAAAACTGTTTTTT	CASSDSPSPTNEKLFF	TRBJ1-4	.	few	TRBV6-1
TGTGCCAGCAGCGTCGGGTTTAACTATGGCTACACCTTC	CASSVGFNYGYTF	TRBJ1-2	.	.	TRBV14
TGCGCCAGCAGCTTGGAGGGGTTAAGCTCTGGAAACACCATATATTTT	CASSLEGLSSGNTIYF	TRBJ1-3	.	.	TRBV5-1
TGTGCCAGCAGCTTGAAGGGAGCAGATACGCAGTATTTT	CASSLKGADTQYF	TRBJ2-3	.	.	TRBV7-9
TGTGCCAGTAGTATCGCCACAGGGGGAAATGGTCAGCCCCAGCATTTT	CASSIATGGNGQPQHF	TRBJ1-5	TRBD1	.	TRBV19
TGTGCCAGCAGCCCGAGGTCGGGAACCTACGGTACTGAAGCTTTCTTT	CASSPRSGTYGTEAFF	TRBJ1-1	.	.	TRBV11-1
TGTGCCAGCAGTGAAGAGGGACAGGGGAATGAAGCTTTCTTT	CASSEEGQGNEAFF	TRBJ1-1	TRBD1	.	TRBV2
TGTGCCAGCAGCGTCGGGACAGCTTTATCGAATGAAAAACTGTTTTTT	CASSVGTALSNEKLFF	TRBJ1-4	TRBD1	.	TRBV9
TGTGCCAGCAGTTCCGGGACAGGGGGCCCCTACGAGCAGTACTTC	CASSSGTGGPYEQYF	TRBJ2-7	TRBD1	once	TRBV28
TGTGCCAGCAGTTTTGCTACCCTCCAACCCCAGCATTTT	CASSFATLQPQHF	TRBJ1-5	.	.	TRBV12-3/TRBV12-4
TGTGCCAGCAGTGATACGGGATTGGGGGAAGCTTTCTTT	CASSDTGLGEAFF	TRBJ1-1	.	.	TRBV6-1
TGTGCCAGCAGCTTGCTGCAGGCGAACACCGGGGAGCTGTTTTTT	CASSLLQANTGELFF	TRBJ2-2	.	.	TRBV7-3
TGTGCCAGCAGCTCGCCGTACAGGGGGAATGGCTACACCTTC	CASSSPYRGNGYTF	TRBJ1-2	TRBD1	.	TRBV6-5
TGTGCCAGCAGCGTAGGGACAATACCGAACTATGGCTACACCTTC	CASSVGTIPNYGYTF	TRBJ1-2	.	.	TRBV9
TGCGCCAGCAGTCCTGACCAGGGGAACTATGGCTACACCTTC	CASSPDQGNYGYTF	TRBJ1-2	.	.	TRBV5-1
TGTGCCAGCAGCTACAGTAGCAATCAGCCCCAGCATTTT	CASSYSSNQPQHF	TRBJ1-5	.	few	TRBV7-9
TGCGCCAGCAGCTTGGGACGGCGGGCGGACACTGAAGCTTTCTTT	CASSLGRRADTEAFF	TRBJ1-1	.	.	TRBV5-1
TGTGCCAGCAGCTCCACGACAGGGTCCGAGCAGTACTTC	CASSSTTGSEQYF	TRBJ2-7	TRBD1	.	TRBV11-2
TGCGCCAGCAGCCGGGGCGCGGGAGGCTACACCTTC	CASSRGAGGYTF	TRBJ1-2	.	.	TRBV5-1
TGTGCCAGCAGTTCCGGGACAGAGTACACTGAAGCTTTCTTT	CASSSGTEYTEAFF	TRBJ1-1	TRBD1	once	TRBV27
TGTGCCAGCAGCTTGACTAGTGATGGCACAGATACGCAGTATTTT	CASSLTSDGTDTQYF	TRBJ2-3	.	.	TRBV7-9
TGTGCCAGCGGTGGGACAGGGGGCAGTGGCTACACCTTC	CASGGTGGSGYTF	TRBJ1-2	TRBD1	.	TRBV12-3/TRBV12-4
TGTGCCAGCAGCGTAGCTAGCCGGCGCACAGATACGCAGTATTTT	CASSVASRRTDTQYF	TRBJ2-3	.	.	TRBV9
TGTGCCAGCAGCCGAACAGGTTTCCAGTCACCCCTCCACTTT	CASSRTGFQSPLHF	TRBJ1-6	.	.	TRBV5-6
TGTGCCAGCAGCTTCCTCGGGAACGTGTTGGCTACGCAGTATTTT	CASSFLGNVLATQYF	TRBJ2-3	.	once	TRBV3-1/TRBV3-2
TGTGCCAGCAGTTTTGGGCAGAACACTGAAGCTTTCTTT	CASSFGQNTEAFF	TRBJ1-1	.	.	TRBV27
TGTGCCACCAGTGATTGGGGCCTGCAGGGGTCAGATACGCAGTATTTT	CATSDWGLQGSDTQYF	TRBJ2-3	.	.	TRBV24-1
TGTGCCAGCAGAAGCAGGGTAGCGGCTAATTCACCCCTCCACTTT	CASRSRVAANSPLHF	TRBJ1-6	.	.	TRBV11-2
TGCGCCAGCAGCCCATCCGGAATACAGGGGGCGAACTATGGCTACACCTTC	CASSPSGIQGANYGYTF	TRBJ1-2	TRBD1	.	TRBV5-1
TGCGCCAGCAGAGCGGGGCCTGGAAACACCATATATTTT	CASRAGPGNTIYF	TRBJ1-3	.	once	TRBV5-1
TGCAGTGCTAGTGCCGACAGGGAAGCTTTCTTT	CSASADREAFF	TRBJ1-1	.	.	TRBV20-1
TGCGCCAGCAGCTTGGTAGTAGGACAGGGAGGCATCTATGGCTACACCTTC	CASSLVVGQGGIYGYTF	TRBJ1-2	TRBD1	.	TRBV5-1
TGTGCCAGTAGTTCCCGGGACAGGGGTGGAAACACCATATATTTT	CASSSRDRGGNTIYF	TRBJ1-3	TRBD1	.	TRBV19
TGTGCCAGCAGCCGGTGGGTCCAGGGCAATCAGCCCCAGCATTTT	CASSRWVQGNQPQHF	TRBJ1-5	.	.	TRBV5-8
TGTGCCAGCAGCTTCAAAGCGGCTCCCAGCACAGATACGCAGTATTTT	CASSFKAAPSTDTQYF	TRBJ2-3	.	.	TRBV11-3
TGCGCCAGCAGTCTGAGTTACGAGCAGTACTTC	CASSLSYEQYF	TRBJ2-7	.	.	TRBV10-2
TGTGCCATCAGTGAGCCAGACTCTGGAAACACCATATATTTT	CAISEPDSGNTIYF	TRBJ1-3	.	.	TRBV10-3
TGTGCCAGCAGCTTTGGGTCGGGCGGGTCGTACGAGCAGTACTTC	CASSFGSGGSYEQYF	TRBJ2-7	.	.	TRBV7-9
TGTGCCAGTAGTGCCCCCCGGGACAGGCTACGCACCGGGGAGCTGTTTTTT	CASSAPRDRLRTGELFF	TRBJ2-2	TRBD1	.	TRBV19
TGTGCCAGCAGTTTCCCGACAGGGGGTAGTTATGGCTACACCTTC	CASSFPTGGSYGYTF	TRBJ1-2	TRBD1	.	TRBV28
TGTGCCAGCAGTGGGACTAGCGGGGGGCCTAACACCGGGGAGCTGTTTTTT	CASSGTSGGPNTGELFF	TRBJ2-2	TRBD2	few	TRBV2
TGCAGCGTTGGAAGTCAGTCTAACTATGGCTACACCTTC	CSVGSQSNYGYTF	TRBJ1-2	.	.	TRBV29-1
TGTGCCAGTAGTATAGATGGGGCCGGGACAGGGCTCTACAATGAGCAGTTCTTC	CASSIDGAGTGLYNEQFF	TRBJ2-1	TRBD1	.	TRBV19
TGCAGTGCTAGTACCCAACTAGCGGGGGTCTTATCTAGCACAGATACGCAGTATTTT	CSASTQLAGVLSSTDTQYF	TRBJ2-3	TRBD2	few	TRBV20-1